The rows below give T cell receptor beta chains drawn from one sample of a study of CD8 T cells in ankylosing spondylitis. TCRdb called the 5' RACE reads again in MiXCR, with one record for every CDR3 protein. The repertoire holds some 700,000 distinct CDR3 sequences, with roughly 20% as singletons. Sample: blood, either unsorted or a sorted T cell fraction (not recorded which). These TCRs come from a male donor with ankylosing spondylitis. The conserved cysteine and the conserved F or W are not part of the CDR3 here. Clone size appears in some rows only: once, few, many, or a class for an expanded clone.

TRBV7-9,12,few,ASSLAYGTYEQY
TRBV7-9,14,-,ASSLSRGGHHQPQH
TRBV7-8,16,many,ASSLAYRRTSGGNEQY
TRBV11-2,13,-,ASSSELAGVNEQF
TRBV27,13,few,ASSLRGGSIYEQY
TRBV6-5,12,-,ASSWRVDTGELF
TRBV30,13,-,AWAGTRRPNYGYT
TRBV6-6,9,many,ASSPRDEQF
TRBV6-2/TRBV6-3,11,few,ASMDPPYNEQF
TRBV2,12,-,ASTPTGVATEAF
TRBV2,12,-,ASSVTGGPDTQY
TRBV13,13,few,ASRATGGRNSPLH
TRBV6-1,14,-,ASSEQGSTYNSPLH
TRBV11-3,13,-,ASSLDPAGATEAF
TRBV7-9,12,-,ASSHGGRSTEAF
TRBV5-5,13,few,ASSLEGTRTDTQY
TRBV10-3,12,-,ATSGPGAGDTQY
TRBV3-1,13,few,ASSQGGVSGNTIY
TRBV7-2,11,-,ASSLYKGDTQY
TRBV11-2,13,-,ASSPPRSGGGEQF
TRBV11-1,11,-,ASSHSMDTEAF
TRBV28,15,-,ASSLSRAGGARTEAF
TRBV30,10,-,ALDRGGYEQY
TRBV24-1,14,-,ATSDITGVGSNEQF
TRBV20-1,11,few,SARTDSYNEQF